This T cell receptor (beta chain) was captured by sequencing in a study of neoadjuvant anti-PD-1 for oral cavity cancer. On the study more broadly: Before surgery, most patients got three to four biweekly 3 mg/kg nivolumab doses.

Remarks on this clone: What it recognizes is unknown.

This CDR3 region has 14 residues. Losses at the gene ends were 6 bases for V and 3 bases for J; bases not matched to a gene: 5. Looked up from germline, CDR1 is SNHLY and CDR2 is FYNNEI. The assay was immunoSEQ multiplex PCR, and TCRdb's table has in-frame clones only and misses some. The table records 15,000 or so clones, 50% to 65% of them present only once. Study-level findings and limits: Pretreatment Treg/Th17 ratio correlated inversely with post-treatment tumor clonality.

This specimen consisted of PBMCs, obtained before nivolumab (anti-PD-1) treatment. This rearrangement joins TRBV2 to TRBJ2-7; TRBD1 matches 10 bases. The origin of this receptor is a person aged 40 to 85 with oral cavity squamous cell carcinoma. The DNA of the CDR3 is TGTGCCAGCAGAGGGGACAGGGGTGTCTACGAGCAGTACTTC. Translated: CASRGDRGVYEQYF.